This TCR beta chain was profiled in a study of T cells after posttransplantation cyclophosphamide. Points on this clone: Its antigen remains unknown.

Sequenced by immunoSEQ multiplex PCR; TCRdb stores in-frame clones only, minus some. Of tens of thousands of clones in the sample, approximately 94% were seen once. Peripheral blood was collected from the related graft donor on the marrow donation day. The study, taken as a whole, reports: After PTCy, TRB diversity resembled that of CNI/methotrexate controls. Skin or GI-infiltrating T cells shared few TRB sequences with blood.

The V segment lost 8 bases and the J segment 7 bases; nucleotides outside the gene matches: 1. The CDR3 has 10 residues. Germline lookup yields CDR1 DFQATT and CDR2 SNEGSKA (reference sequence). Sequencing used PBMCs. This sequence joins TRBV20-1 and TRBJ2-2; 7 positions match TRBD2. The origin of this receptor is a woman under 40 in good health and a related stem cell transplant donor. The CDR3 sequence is CSTGGGELFF. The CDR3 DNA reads TGCAGTACGGGGGGCGGGGAGCTGTTTTTT.